This T cell receptor beta chain was sequenced during a study of cytomegalovirus exposure and HLA in healthy donors. Study in general: The same platform as the roughly 630 first-cohort repertoires was used for the 120 validation repertoires, a later analysis reported.

Sequencing used immunoSEQ multiplex PCR; TCRdb keeps in-frame clones, though not all of them. The data contain 130,000 to 150,000 clones, 80% to 90% of them singletons. The CDR3 has 18 residues. Germline CDR1 is SGHRS and CDR2 is YFSETQ. Trimming cost V 3 bases and J 3 bases; bases outside gene matches: 9. The clonotype originates from a woman aged 18-29 years in good health and CMV-seropositive. The chain joins TRBV5-1 to TRBJ2-2; 12 bases align to TRBD2. The material sequenced was PBMCs. The DNA of the CDR3 is TGCGCCAGCAGCTGGAGACTAGCGGGAGACGTCGACACCGGGGAGCTGTTTTTT. This translates into CASSWRLAGDVDTGELFF.